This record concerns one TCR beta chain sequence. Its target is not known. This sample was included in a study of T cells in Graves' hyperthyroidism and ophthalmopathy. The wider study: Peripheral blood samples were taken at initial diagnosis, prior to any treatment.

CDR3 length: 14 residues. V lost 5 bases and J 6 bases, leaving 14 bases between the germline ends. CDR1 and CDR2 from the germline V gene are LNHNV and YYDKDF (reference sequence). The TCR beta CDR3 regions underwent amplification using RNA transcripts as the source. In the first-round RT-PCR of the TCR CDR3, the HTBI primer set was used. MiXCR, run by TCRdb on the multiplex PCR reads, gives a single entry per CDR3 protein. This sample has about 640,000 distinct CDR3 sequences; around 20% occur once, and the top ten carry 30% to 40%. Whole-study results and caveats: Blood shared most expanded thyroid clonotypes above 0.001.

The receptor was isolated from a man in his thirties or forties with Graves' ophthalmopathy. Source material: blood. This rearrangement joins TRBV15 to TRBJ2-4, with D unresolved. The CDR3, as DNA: TGTGCCACCAGCGCTGGGTACGAAAGAAACATTCAGTACTTC. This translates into CATSAGYERNIQYF. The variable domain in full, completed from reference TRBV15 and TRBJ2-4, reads DAMVIQNPRYQVTQFGKPVTLSCSQTLNHNVMYWYQQKSSQAPKLLFHYYDKDFNNEADTPDNFQSRRPNTSFCFLDIRSPGLGDTAMYLCATSAGYERNIQYFGAGTRLSVL.